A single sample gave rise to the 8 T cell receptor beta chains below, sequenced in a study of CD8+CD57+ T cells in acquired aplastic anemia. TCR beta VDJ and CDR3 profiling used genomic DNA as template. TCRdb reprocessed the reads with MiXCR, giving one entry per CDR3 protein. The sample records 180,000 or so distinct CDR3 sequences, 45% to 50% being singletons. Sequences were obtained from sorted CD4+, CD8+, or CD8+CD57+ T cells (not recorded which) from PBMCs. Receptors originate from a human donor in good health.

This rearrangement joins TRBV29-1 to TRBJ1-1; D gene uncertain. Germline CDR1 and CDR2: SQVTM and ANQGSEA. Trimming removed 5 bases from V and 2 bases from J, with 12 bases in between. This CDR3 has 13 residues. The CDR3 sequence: CSVSETPNTEAFF. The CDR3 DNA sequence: TGCAGCGTTAGTGAGACACCTAACACTGAAGCTTTCTTT.

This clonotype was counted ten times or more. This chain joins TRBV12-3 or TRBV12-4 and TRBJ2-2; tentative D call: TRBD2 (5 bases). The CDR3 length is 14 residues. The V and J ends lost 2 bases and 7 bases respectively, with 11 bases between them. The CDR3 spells CASSLWAGDGELFF. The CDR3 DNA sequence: TGTGCCAGCAGTTTATGGGCGGGTGACGGGGAGCTGTTTTTT.

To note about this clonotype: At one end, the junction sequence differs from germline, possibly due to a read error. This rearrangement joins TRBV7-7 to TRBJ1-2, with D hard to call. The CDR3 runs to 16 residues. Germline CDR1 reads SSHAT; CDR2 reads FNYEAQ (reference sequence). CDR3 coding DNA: TGTGCTAGCAGCTTAAGGTCAAATCAACTAGACTATGGCTACACCTTC. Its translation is CASSLRSNQLDYGYTF.

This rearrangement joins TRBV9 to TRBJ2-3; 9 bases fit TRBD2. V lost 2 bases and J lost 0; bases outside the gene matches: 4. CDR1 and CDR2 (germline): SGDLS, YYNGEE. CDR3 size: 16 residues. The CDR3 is CASSVSGGRSTDTQYF. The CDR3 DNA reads TGTGCCAGCAGCGTTAGCGGGGGACGAAGCACAGATACGCAGTATTTT.

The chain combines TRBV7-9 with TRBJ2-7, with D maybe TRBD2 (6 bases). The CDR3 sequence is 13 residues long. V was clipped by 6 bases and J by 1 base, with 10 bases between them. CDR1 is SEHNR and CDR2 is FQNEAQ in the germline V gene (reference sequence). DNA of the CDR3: TGTGCCAGCAGGCTGGGGGGATCCTACGAGCAGTACTTC. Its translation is CASRLGGSYEQYF.

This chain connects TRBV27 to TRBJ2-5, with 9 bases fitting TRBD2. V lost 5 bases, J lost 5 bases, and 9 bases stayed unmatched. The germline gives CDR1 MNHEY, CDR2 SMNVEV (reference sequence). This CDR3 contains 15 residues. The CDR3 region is CASSKGGRAMETQYF. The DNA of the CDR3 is TGTGCCAGCAGTAAGGGCGGGAGGGCCATGGAGACCCAGTACTTC.

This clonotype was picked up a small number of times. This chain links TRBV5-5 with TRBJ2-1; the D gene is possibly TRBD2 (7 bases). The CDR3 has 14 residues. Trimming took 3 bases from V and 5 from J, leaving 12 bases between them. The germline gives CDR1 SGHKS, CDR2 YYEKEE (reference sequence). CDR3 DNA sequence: TGTGCCAGCAGCTGGGGAGGGACAAACAATGAGCAGTTCTTC. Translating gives CASSWGGTNNEQFF.

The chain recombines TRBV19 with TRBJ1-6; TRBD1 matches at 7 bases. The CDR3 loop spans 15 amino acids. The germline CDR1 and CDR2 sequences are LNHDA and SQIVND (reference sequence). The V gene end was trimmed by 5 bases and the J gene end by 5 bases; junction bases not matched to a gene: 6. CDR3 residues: CASSLTGTDNSPLHF. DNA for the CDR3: TGTGCCAGTAGTCTGACCGGGACAGATAATTCACCCCTCCACTTT.